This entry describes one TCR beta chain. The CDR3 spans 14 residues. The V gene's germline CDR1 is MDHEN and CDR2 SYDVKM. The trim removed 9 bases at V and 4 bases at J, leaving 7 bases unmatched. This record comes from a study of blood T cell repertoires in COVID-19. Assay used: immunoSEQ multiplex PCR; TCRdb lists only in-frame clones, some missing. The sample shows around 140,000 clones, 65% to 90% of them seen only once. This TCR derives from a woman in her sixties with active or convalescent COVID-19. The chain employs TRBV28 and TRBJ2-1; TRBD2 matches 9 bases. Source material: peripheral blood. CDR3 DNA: TGTGCCAGTAATGCGGGGGGGCCGTACAATGAGCAGTTCTTC. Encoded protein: CASNAGGPYNEQFF.